This T cell receptor beta chain was captured by sequencing in a study of T cells after yellow fever vaccination. Study-wide points: Booster samples showed a return of most primary-vaccination clones (roughly 96% CD4, 70% to 90% CD8). From the bulk population, abundant clonotypes could contaminate and appear within FACS-sorted repertoires.

The germline V gene has CDR1 KGHSH and CDR2 LQKENI. This CDR3 contains 15 residues. Trimming cost V 2 bases and J 1 base, with 10 bases left between them. One entry per CDR3 protein, called by TCRdb with MiXCR from the 5' RACE reads. Among about 58,000 distinct CDR3 sequences, around 7% were seen once, and the ten largest hold 30% to 40%. Details on this clonotype: Its target is not known.

The genes are TRBV18 and TRBJ2-3; maybe TRBD1 (6 bases). The sample consisted of CD8+ T cells sorted from PBMCs, taken on the day of the first yellow fever vaccination. The receptor comes from a man younger than 30 who received the YFV17D yellow fever vaccine. Written as DNA, the CDR3 is TGTGCCAGCTCACCAAGGACAGAACGCACAGATACGCAGTATTTT. Amino acid sequence: CASSPRTERTDTQYF. The whole variable domain, remainder taken from reference TRBV18 and TRBJ2-3, is NAGVMQNPRHLVRRRGQEARLRCSPMKGHSHVYWYRQLPEEGLKFMVYLQKENIIDESGMPKERFSAEFPKEGPSILRIQQVVRGDSAAYFCASSPRTERTDTQYFGPGTRLTVL.